This TCR beta chain stems from a study of cytomegalovirus exposure and HLA in healthy donors. Trimming at V came to 5 bases and at J to 6 bases, leaving 13 bases not matched to a gene. The germline gives CDR1 MDHEN, CDR2 SYDVKM. This CDR3 region has 15 residues. The table came from immunoSEQ multiplex PCR; TCRdb's copy has only in-frame clones and leaves some out. The sample includes 55,000 to 70,000 clones, 80% to 95% of them seen just once. Sequenced input: PBMCs. This clonotype was obtained from a man younger than 35 in good health and CMV-seropositive. V gene TRBV28 combines with J gene TRBJ2-7; TRBD2 agrees at 7 bases. The CDR3: CASSPQVGRESEQYF. DNA of the CDR3: TGTGCCAGCAGTCCCCAGGTAGGGAGGGAGAGCGAGCAGTACTTC.